The 6 T cell receptor beta chains listed next were all sequenced from one sample in a study of cytomegalovirus exposure and HLA in healthy donors. 60 Vbeta and 13 Jbeta primers were used in PCR. Profiled with immunoSEQ multiplex PCR; TCRdb holds only in-frame clones, not every one. The sample holds 110,000 to 150,000 clones; less than 90% are singletons and the top ten take 2% to 2.5%. The sequencing input was PBMCs. The receptors originated from a boy aged 2 to 9 in good health and CMV-seronegative.

This chain joins TRBV19 and TRBJ2-3, with 8 bases matching TRBD1. The CDR3 totals 15 residues. V trimming: 7 bases; J trimming: 3 bases; junction bases outside the gene matches: 9. Germline-derived CDR1 and CDR2 are LNHDA and SQIVND (reference sequence). The CDR3 nucleotides are TGTGCCAGTACGCGGACAGGGCGGTCGACAGATACGCAGTATTTT. This gives the protein CASTRTGRSTDTQYF.

V is TRBV5-6 and J is TRBJ2-2; 12 bases map to TRBD2. The V gene's germline CDR1 is SGHDT and CDR2 YYEEEE. V lost 0 bases to trimming and J lost 0 bases; unmatched junction nucleotides: 6. This CDR3 comprises 19 residues. CDR3 sequence: CASSLGSSGRDTNTGELFF. In DNA, the CDR3 is TGTGCCAGCAGCTTGGGGTCTAGCGGGAGGGACACGAACACCGGGGAGCTGTTTTTT.

The gene calls are TRBV27 and TRBJ1-2; TRBD1 aligns across 9 bases. CDR1 and CDR2 (germline): MNHEY, SMNVEV (reference sequence). This CDR3 is built from 15 residues. Germline trimming cut 7 bases from V and 3 bases from J; bases unmatched to any gene: 9. The CDR3 region has the DNA TGTGCCAGCATGAAAACGGGACAGGGTCACTATGGCTACACCTTC. Its protein product is CASMKTGQGHYGYTF.

V usage is TRBV19 and J usage is TRBJ2-1; TRBD2 agrees at 7 bases. Germline-derived CDR1 and CDR2 are LNHDA and SQIVND (reference sequence). J gave up 10 bases and V 11 bases, and 17 bases lay outside the gene matches. The CDR3 totals 14 residues. The CDR3 bases are TGTGCCTCCAGGATTGGGGGGGGGAGGGAGGAGCAGTTCTTC. Encoded protein: CASRIGGGREEQFF. Looking up the rest from reference TRBV19 and TRBJ2-1 gives the full variable domain: DGGITQSPKYLFRKEGQNVTLSCEQNLNHDAMYWYRQDPGQGLRLIYYSQIVNDFQKGDIAEGYSVSREKKESFPLTVTSAQKNPTAFYLCASRIGGGREEQFFGPGTRLTVL.

The V gene is TRBV2, the J gene TRBJ2-7, with D unresolved. Deletions cut 10 bases from V and 0 bases from J, with 7 bases between. The V gene's germline CDR1 is SNHLY and CDR2 FYNNEI. The CDR3 is 11 amino acids. The chain's CDR3 is CATRSSYEQYF. The CDR3 DNA reads TGTGCCACCAGGAGCTCCTACGAGCAGTACTTC.

Concerning this clone: This CDR3 is also generated by other DNA sequences in the sample. This rearrangement joins TRBV18 to TRBJ1-6, with D maybe TRBD1 (5 bases). CDR3 length equals 16 residues. Trimming removed 3 bases from V and 7 bases from J, with 16 bases in between. The germline V gene encodes CDR1 KGHSH and CDR2 LQKENI. The CDR3: CASSPNRGRVNSPLHF. The CDR3 DNA sequence: TGTGCCAGCTCACCTAATCGCGGCAGGGTGAATTCACCCCTCCACTTT.